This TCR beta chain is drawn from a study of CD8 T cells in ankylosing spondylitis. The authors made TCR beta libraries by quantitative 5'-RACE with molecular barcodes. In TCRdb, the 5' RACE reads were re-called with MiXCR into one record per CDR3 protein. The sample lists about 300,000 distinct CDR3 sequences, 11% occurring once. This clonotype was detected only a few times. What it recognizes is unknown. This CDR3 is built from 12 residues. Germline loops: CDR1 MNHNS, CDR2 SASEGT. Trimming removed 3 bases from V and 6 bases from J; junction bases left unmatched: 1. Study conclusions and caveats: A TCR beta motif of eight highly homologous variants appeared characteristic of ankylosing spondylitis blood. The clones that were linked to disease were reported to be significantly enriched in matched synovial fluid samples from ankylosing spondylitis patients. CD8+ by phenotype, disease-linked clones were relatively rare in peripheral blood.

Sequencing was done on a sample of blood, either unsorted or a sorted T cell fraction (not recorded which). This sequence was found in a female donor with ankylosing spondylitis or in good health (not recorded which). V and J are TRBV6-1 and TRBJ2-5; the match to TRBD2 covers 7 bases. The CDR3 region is CASSEGGKTQYF. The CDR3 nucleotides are TGTGCCAGCAGTGAGGGGGGGAAGACCCAGTACTTC.